The 20 T cell receptor beta chains presented below share a single source sample, sequenced in a study of blood T cell repertoires in COVID-19 (dated by TCRdb to the early 2020s). The library was generated by the immunoSEQ multiplex PCR assay. TCRdb's version of the immuneACCESS table is confined to in-frame rearrangements and falls short of the full clone set. An unresolved V gene accounts for under half of the shortfall where checked; the remainder is of unknown origin. The sample profile shows about 54,000 clones; under 85% of them were found once. The ten largest make up around 2% of the sample. The sample taken for sequencing was peripheral blood. The source is a woman aged 55-70 years with acute or convalescent COVID-19.

This clone was detected a few times. The rearrangement uses TRBV5-6 and TRBJ2-3; a possible D gene is TRBD2 (5 bases). With 3 bases removed from V and 6 bases from J, the gap between germline ends came to 14 bases. The CDR3 is 14 residues long. The germline CDR1 and CDR2 sequences are SGHDT and YYEEEE. This chain's CDR3 is CASSYRRGGDTQYF. CDR3 in DNA: TGTGCCAGCAGCTACCGACGGGGTGGGGATACGCAGTATTTT.

The genes are TRBV9 and TRBJ1-1, with D unresolved. Germline-derived CDR1 and CDR2 are SGDLS and YYNGEE. V was cut by 0 bases and J by 7 bases, with 13 bases left in between. This CDR3 has 14 residues. CDR3: CASSVGKGGGEAFF. The CDR3, as DNA: TGTGCCAGCAGCGTAGGAAAAGGAGGCGGTGAAGCTTTCTTT.

This chain links TRBV28 with TRBJ1-5; TRBD1 is a possible D gene (6 bases). Trimming removed 5 bases at V and 3 bases at J, with 17 bases between. Germline CDR1 is MDHEN and CDR2 is SYDVKM. The CDR3 runs to 16 residues. The CDR3 loop reads CASSVATGPPNQPQHF. Written as DNA, the CDR3 is TGTGCCAGCAGTGTGGCTACAGGGCCTCCCAATCAGCCCCAGCATTTT.

The rearrangement links TRBV12-2 to TRBJ1-1; the table's TRBD1 call for D was not verified on the DNA. TRBV12-2 counts as a pseudogene. The length of the CDR3 is 15 residues. For the CDR3, the DNA is TGTGCAAGTCGCGTCAGGGGGCCGGTGAACACTGAAGCTTTCTTT. This translates into CASRVRGPVNTEAFF.

The genes are TRBV5-8 and TRBJ1-1; D may be TRBD1 (5 bases). This CDR3 has 15 residues. Trimming removed 7 bases from V and 3 bases from J, with 19 bases in between. Germline CDR1 is SGHTS and CDR2 is YDEGEE. This CDR3 reads CASAAGLGPDTEAFF. Here the CDR3 DNA reads TGTGCCAGCGCTGCAGGGTTGGGCCCTGACACTGAAGCTTTCTTT.

This rearrangement joins TRBV28 to TRBJ1-2, with D unresolved. Trimming stripped 6 bases from V and 13 bases from J, with 24 bases between. The germline CDR1 and CDR2 sequences are MDHEN and SYDVKM. The CDR3 covers 14 residues. Here the CDR3 reads CASSRMSVVSISTF. Written as DNA, the CDR3 is TGTGCCAGCAGCCGTATGTCGGTGGTTAGTATTAGCACCTTC.

The chain employs TRBV20-1 and TRBJ1-5; D is perhaps TRBD1 (6 bases). The V end lost 3 bases, the J end lost 0 bases, and 9 bases lay between the germline ends. The CDR3 contains 14 residues. The germline gives CDR1 DFQATT, CDR2 SNEGSKA (reference sequence). The chain's CDR3 is CSASQGNSNQPQHF. The CDR3 nucleotides are TGCAGTGCTAGTCAGGGGAATAGCAATCAGCCCCAGCATTTT.

The chain is built from TRBV9 and TRBJ1-2; 7 bases match TRBD1. The germline V gene has CDR1 SGDLS and CDR2 YYNGEE. The CDR3 spans 14 residues. After removal of 4 bases from V and 1 base from J, the junction contained 4 bases not matched to a gene. CDR3 residues: CASSFTGDNYGYTF. CDR3 nucleotides: TGTGCCAGCAGCTTTACAGGGGATAACTATGGCTACACCTTC.

The chain couples TRBV2 to TRBJ2-3, with unresolved D. The CDR3 spans 16 residues. The ends were cut back, 3 bases at V and 0 bases at J, with 13 bases in the middle. CDR1 SNHLY and CDR2 FYNNEI come from the germline V gene. CDR3 in amino acids: CASSDTGWPSTDTQYF. For the CDR3, the DNA is TGTGCCAGCAGTGACACCGGGTGGCCTAGCACAGATACGCAGTATTTT. Together with reference TRBV2 and TRBJ2-3, the CDR3 gives the full variable domain: EPEVTQTPSHQVTQMGQEVILRCVPISNHLYFYWYRQILGQKVEFLVSFYNNEISEKSEIFDDQFSVERPDGSNFTLKIRSTKLEDSAMYFCASSDTGWPSTDTQYFGPGTRLTVL.

The CDR3 here is CASSYGGLYEQYF. DNA of the CDR3: TGTGCCAGCAGTTACGGGGGTCTCTACGAGCAGTACTTC. This chain joins TRBV12-3 or TRBV12-4 and TRBJ2-7; perhaps TRBD2 as D (6 bases). The V end was cut by 4 bases, the J end by 3 bases, with 10 bases between. The CDR3 has 13 residues.

The rearrangement links TRBV19 to TRBJ1-1; D uncertain. Trimming left V 5 bases short and J 1 base short, with 11 bases between. The V gene's germline CDR1 is LNHDA and CDR2 SQIVND (reference sequence). The CDR3 sequence is 14 residues long. The CDR3 bases are TGTGCCAGTAGTGCCAACCGGAGGAACACTGAAGCTTTCTTT. Translated: CASSANRRNTEAFF.

The chain joins TRBV5-1 to TRBJ2-7, with unresolved D. CDR1 and CDR2 from the germline V gene are SGHRS and YFSETQ. This CDR3 is 16 amino acids long. Trimming removed 0 bases from V and 5 bases from J, with 18 bases in between. CDR3 DNA: TGCGCCAGCAGCTTGGGGATGGCCATTCTAGTAGACGAGCAGTACTTC. Protein product: CASSLGMAILVDEQYF.

The rearrangement uses TRBV3-1 (or the pseudogene TRBV3-2) and TRBJ1-3, with 8 bases identical to TRBD1. CDR3 length equals 16 residues. Germline CDR1 is LGHDT and CDR2 is YNNKEL (reference sequence). J was trimmed by 3 bases and V by 1 base; bases with no gene match: 5. This CDR3 reads CASSQGQGANGNTIYF. In DNA form, the CDR3 reads TGTGCCAGCAGCCAAGGTCAGGGGGCAAATGGAAACACCATATATTTT.

This chain joins TRBV11-2 and TRBJ2-3, with TRBD2 matching over 8 bases. After removal of 6 bases from V and 0 bases from J, the junction contained 8 bases not matched to a gene. Germline V CDR1 and CDR2: SGHAT, FQNNGV. The CDR3 is 16 amino acids. The CDR3 nucleotides read TGTGCCAGCAGTTCGCAGACTAGCGCGAGCACAGATACGCAGTATTTT. Protein sequence: CASSSQTSASTDTQYF.

V is TRBV27 and J is TRBJ2-7, with 8 positions matching TRBD1. CDR1 is MNHEY, CDR2 SMNVEV, per germline (reference sequence). Trimming took 5 bases from V and 6 from J; bases not matched to a gene: 9. The CDR3 sequence is 14 residues long. The CDR3 region has the DNA TGTGCCAGCAGTCTCTCATCAGGGGGCGGCGAGCAGTACTTC. It encodes CASSLSSGGGEQYF.

This chain links TRBV5-1 with TRBJ1-3, with D possibly matching TRBD1 (5 bases). The ends were cut back, 4 bases at V and 1 base at J, with 6 bases in the middle. This CDR3 comprises 13 residues. The germline V gene encodes CDR1 SGHRS and CDR2 YFSETQ. CDR3 sequence reads: CASSPGSGNTIYF. Here the CDR3 DNA reads TGCGCCAGCAGCCCAGGGTCTGGAAACACCATATATTTT.

The J gene is TRBJ2-1, the V gene TRBV24-1; perhaps TRBD2 as D (5 bases). Germline V gives CDR1 KGHDR, CDR2 SFDVKD. The CDR3 runs 12 residues. Trimming stripped 7 bases from V and 6 bases from J, with 9 bases between. The CDR3: CATSRGSNEQFF. The CDR3 coding sequence is TGTGCCACCAGCCGAGGGAGCAATGAGCAGTTCTTC.

This clone was observed a few times. The rearrangement uses TRBV28 and TRBJ1-2; D gene ambiguous. Looked up from germline, CDR1 is MDHEN and CDR2 is SYDVKM. CDR3 length: 16 residues. With 2 bases removed from V and 5 bases from J, the gap between germline ends came to 18 bases. CDR3 DNA sequence: TGTGCCAGCAGTTTAGGCGGGGTTGGTCGGCTGTATGGCTACACCTTC. The encoded protein is CASSLGGVGRLYGYTF.

This clone was counted a single time. The rearrangement links TRBV6-5 to TRBJ1-2; 8 bases agree with TRBD1. V lost 7 bases and J lost 8; bases outside the gene matches: 15. The germline V gene has CDR1 MNHEY and CDR2 SVGAGI. CDR3 length: 15 amino acids. This CDR3 is CASTLSLRGQGGYTF. DNA of the CDR3: TGTGCCAGCACTCTCTCTCTCAGGGGGCAGGGGGGCTACACCTTC.

The chain recombines TRBV14 with TRBJ2-7, with D unclear. The V end was cut by 5 bases, the J end by 2 bases, with 7 bases between. Germline values: CDR1 SGHDN, CDR2 FVKESK. The CDR3 length is 12 residues. The CDR3 DNA reads as TGTGCCAGCAGCGTTTTAGCCTACGAGCAGTACTTC. It codes for CASSVLAYEQYF.